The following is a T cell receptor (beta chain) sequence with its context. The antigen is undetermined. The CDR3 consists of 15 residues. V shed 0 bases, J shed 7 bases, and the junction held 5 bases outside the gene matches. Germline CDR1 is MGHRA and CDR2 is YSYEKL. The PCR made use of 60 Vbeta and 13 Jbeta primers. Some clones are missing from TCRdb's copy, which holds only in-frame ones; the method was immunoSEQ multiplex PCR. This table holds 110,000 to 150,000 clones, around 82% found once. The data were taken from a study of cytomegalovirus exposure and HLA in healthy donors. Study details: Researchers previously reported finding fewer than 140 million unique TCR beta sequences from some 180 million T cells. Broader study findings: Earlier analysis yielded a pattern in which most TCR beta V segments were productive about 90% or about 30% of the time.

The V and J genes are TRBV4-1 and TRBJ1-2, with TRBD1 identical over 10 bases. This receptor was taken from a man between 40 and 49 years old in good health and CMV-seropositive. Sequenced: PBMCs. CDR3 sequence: CASSQELTGGGGYTF. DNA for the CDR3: TGCGCCAGCAGCCAAGAACTGACAGGGGGCGGTGGCTACACCTTC.